Below, 20 T cell receptor beta chains from the same sample are listed, as sequenced in a study of T cell responses to AZD1222 COVID-19 vaccine. TCRdb's table, derived via immunoSEQ multiplex PCR, lists solely in-frame clones and lacks some. The sample includes approximately 75,000 clones, 80% to 90% of them seen just once. The source material was peripheral blood, sampled 28 days after the second AZD1222 dose. The receptors stem from an adult who received the AZD1222 COVID-19 vaccine.

This clone showed up just once. Here the CDR3 DNA reads TGTGCCAGTAGGTGGGCCGCCGGAACTGAAAAACTGTTTTTT. This codes for CASRWAAGTEKLFF. The rearrangement joins TRBV19 to TRBJ1-4; D unresolved. Between the trimmed V and J ends, which lost 6 bases and 7 bases, there was a span of 15 bases. CDR3 length: 14 residues. Germline assignment: CDR1 LNHDA and CDR2 SQIVND (reference sequence).

V gene TRBV9 combines with J gene TRBJ2-7, with 8 positions matching TRBD2. In germline, CDR1 is SGDLS, CDR2 YYNGEE. The trim removed 3 bases at V and 4 bases at J, leaving 6 bases unmatched. This CDR3 contains 14 residues. DNA for the CDR3: TGTGCCAGCAGCGCCGGGGGGGATCTTTACGAGCAGTACTTC. Translating gives CASSAGGDLYEQYF.

The genes are TRBV4-1 and TRBJ1-5, with TRBD1 identical over 7 bases. The CDR3 totals 17 residues. The V gene's germline CDR1 is MGHRA and CDR2 YSYEKL. Trimming at V came to 1 base and at J to 5 bases, leaving 11 bases not matched to a gene. CDR3 in amino acids: CASSQGGGGRDHQPQHF. CDR3 nucleotides: TGCGCCAGCAGCCAAGGGGGAGGGGGCAGAGATCATCAGCCCCAGCATTTT.

This chain uses TRBV11-3 with TRBJ1-5; 8 bases match TRBD1. The length of the CDR3 is 17 residues. V dropped 1 base and J dropped 2; count of bases not matched to a gene: 7. Germline assignment: CDR1 SGHNT and CDR2 YENEEA. In DNA, the CDR3 is TGTGCCAGCAGCTTAGCCAGGGGGCAGAAGGGCAATCAGCCCCAGCATTTT. Its protein product is CASSLARGQKGNQPQHF.

The chain recombines TRBV7-8 with TRBJ1-5; maybe TRBD1 (5 bases). CDR1 and CDR2 (germline): SGHVS, FQNEAQ. The V gene lost 1 base and the J gene lost 7 bases, with 14 bases spanning the gap. The CDR3 loop spans 15 amino acids. The CDR3 nucleotides are TGTGCCAGCAGCTTAGGGGCGGGGGTAGGACAGCCCCAGCATTTT. This gives the protein CASSLGAGVGQPQHF.

The sample holds a few counts of this clone. The CDR3 loop is CAISESTSGANEQFF. CDR3 DNA sequence: TGTGCCATCAGTGAGTCGACTAGCGGGGCGAATGAGCAGTTCTTC. V is TRBV10-3 and J is TRBJ2-1, with 11 bases identical to TRBD2. From germline, CDR1 is ENHRY and CDR2 SYGVKD. V shed 0 bases, J shed 7 bases, and the junction held 2 bases outside the gene matches. This CDR3 comprises 15 residues.

The chain recombines TRBV7-2 with TRBJ2-3, with 9 bases matching TRBD1. J gave up 4 bases and V 2 bases, and 7 bases lay outside the gene matches. Germline V gene lookup returns CDR1 SGHTA and CDR2 FQGNSA. This CDR3 has 16 amino acids. DNA of the CDR3: TGTGCCAGCAGCTTAAGGGGGACAGGGTGGGCAGATACGCAGTATTTT. Its translation: CASSLRGTGWADTQYF.

This clone occurred once. This chain links TRBV9 with TRBJ1-1, with D uncertain. CDR1 SGDLS and CDR2 YYNGEE come from the germline V gene. The CDR3 sequence is 14 residues long. The germline V and J ends were trimmed by 0 bases and 1 base, with 7 bases remaining between them. The DNA of the CDR3 is TGTGCCAGCAGCGTAGAGGAGGGGAACACTGAAGCTTTCTTT. Its protein is CASSVEEGNTEAFF. Full variable domain (rest looked up from reference TRBV9 and TRBJ1-1): DSGVTQTPKHLITATGQRVTLRCSPRSGDLSVYWYQQSLDQGLQFLIQYYNGEERAKGNILERFSAQQFPDLHSELNLSSLELGDSALYFCASSVEEGNTEAFFGQGTRLTVV.

A word on this clone: A junction boundary mismatches the germline segment, possibly from a read error. V is TRBV28 and J is TRBJ2-5, with D possibly being TRBD1 or TRBD2 (5 bases each). The germline V gene encodes CDR1 MDHEN and CDR2 SYDVKM. The CDR3 length is 12 residues. For the CDR3, the DNA is TGTGCCAGCAGTCTTGTTATGGGGGTCGTGCACTTC. It encodes CASSLVMGVVHF.

J is TRBJ1-6 and V is TRBV6-5; D not certain. V was shortened by 11 bases and J by 7 bases, with 21 bases between the two germline ends. This CDR3 comprises 15 residues. Germline lookup yields CDR1 MNHEY and CDR2 SVGAGI. CDR3 sequence (DNA): TGTGCCTTTCAGCGTGGGAACACCCGAAATTCACCCCTCCACTTT. Amino acids: CAFQRGNTRNSPLHF.

This chain uses TRBV19 with TRBJ1-1, with TRBD1 as a possible D gene (6 bases). Trimming shortened V by 6 bases and J by 2 bases, and 16 bases separated the two germline ends. CDR1 is LNHDA, CDR2 SQIVND, per germline (reference sequence). This CDR3 spans 15 amino acids. CDR3 in DNA: TGTGCCAGTAGCCCCGGACAGTGGGGTAACACTGAAGCTTTCTTT. The encoded protein is CASSPGQWGNTEAFF.

The rearrangement links TRBV7-3 to TRBJ1-5; D gene unclear. Germline values: CDR1 SGHTA, CDR2 FQGTGA. Trimming took 0 bases from V and 9 from J, leaving 9 bases between them. This CDR3 has 13 amino acids. The CDR3 nucleotides are TGTGCCAGCAGCTTAACGGCTGCTGGGCCCCAGCATTTT. This gives the protein CASSLTAAGPQHF.

This chain connects TRBV6-5 to TRBJ2-7; 7 positions agree with TRBD1. The germline gives CDR1 MNHEY, CDR2 SVGAGI. J was trimmed by 7 bases and V by 8 bases; bases with no gene match: 2. The CDR3 has 10 residues. The CDR3 DNA reads TGTGCCAGCGGGACAGAAGAGCAGTACTTC. This gives the protein CASGTEEQYF.

The rearrangement uses TRBV4-1 and TRBJ1-2; 7 nucleotides align to TRBD1. V was pared by 0 bases and J by 4 bases, with 5 bases of the junction left unmatched. CDR1 MGHRA and CDR2 YSYEKL come from the germline V gene. This CDR3 comprises 15 residues. CDR3 region: CASSQEDRFPYGYTF. For the CDR3, the DNA is TGCGCCAGCAGCCAAGAGGACAGGTTCCCCTATGGCTACACCTTC.

V usage is TRBV27 and J usage is TRBJ2-1; 11 positions agree with TRBD2. The length of the CDR3 is 15 residues. The V gene end was trimmed by 4 bases and the J gene end by 5 bases; junction bases not matched to a gene: 4. CDR1 MNHEY and CDR2 SMNVEV come from the germline V gene (reference sequence). CDR3 residues: CASSYSGGGNNEQFF. The CDR3 coding sequence is TGTGCCAGCAGTTATAGCGGGGGGGGAAACAATGAGCAGTTCTTC.

At least ten counts were recorded for this clone. This chain joins TRBV6-4 and TRBJ1-6; 7 bases are a match to TRBD1. The germline CDR1 and CDR2 sequences are MRHNA and SNTAGT. The J segment lost 5 bases and the V segment lost 4 bases, leaving 2 bases of the junction unmatched. The CDR3 has 14 amino acids. CDR3 bases: TGTGCCAGCAGTGCCGGGACAGATAATTCACCCCTCCACTTT. Translated, it gives CASSAGTDNSPLHF.

This chain uses TRBV11-2 with TRBJ1-1; D unresolved. Germline CDR1 SGHAT, CDR2 FQNNGV. V was clipped by 1 base and J by 2 bases, with 11 bases between them. CDR3 length: 15 amino acids. This CDR3 is CASSLVFGVNTEAFF. CDR3 DNA sequence: TGTGCCAGCAGCTTAGTGTTCGGGGTCAACACTGAAGCTTTCTTT.

This clone was picked up one time. V usage is TRBV5-5 and J usage is TRBJ1-2; D may be TRBD1 (5 bases). Germline CDR1 SGHKS, CDR2 YYEKEE (reference sequence). The CDR3 sequence is 12 residues long. V was pared by 4 bases and J by 10 bases, with 14 bases between. CDR3 in DNA: TGTGCCAGCAGCGGGACGGGACCAATCTACACCTTC. Encoded protein: CASSGTGPIYTF.

This clone was seen just once. The chain links TRBV5-6 to TRBJ2-5, with D perhaps TRBD1 (6 bases). The CDR3 contains 17 residues. V was pared by 0 bases and J by 2 bases, with 17 bases between. The V gene's germline CDR1 is SGHDT and CDR2 YYEEEE. This chain's CDR3 is CASSLEGTGRLQETQYF. In nucleotides, the CDR3 is TGTGCCAGCAGCTTGGAAGGTACAGGGCGTTTACAAGAGACCCAGTACTTC.

This clone has only one observation. The chain couples TRBV11-3 to TRBJ2-5, with TRBD2 matching over 14 bases. Germline CDR1 SGHNT, CDR2 YENEEA. V lost 1 base to trimming and J lost 4 bases; unmatched junction nucleotides: 5. The CDR3 is 17 residues long. CDR3 DNA sequence: TGTGCCAGCAGCTTAGGAGGACTAGCGGGGGGAACAGAGACCCAGTACTTC. Amino acids: CASSLGGLAGGTETQYF.